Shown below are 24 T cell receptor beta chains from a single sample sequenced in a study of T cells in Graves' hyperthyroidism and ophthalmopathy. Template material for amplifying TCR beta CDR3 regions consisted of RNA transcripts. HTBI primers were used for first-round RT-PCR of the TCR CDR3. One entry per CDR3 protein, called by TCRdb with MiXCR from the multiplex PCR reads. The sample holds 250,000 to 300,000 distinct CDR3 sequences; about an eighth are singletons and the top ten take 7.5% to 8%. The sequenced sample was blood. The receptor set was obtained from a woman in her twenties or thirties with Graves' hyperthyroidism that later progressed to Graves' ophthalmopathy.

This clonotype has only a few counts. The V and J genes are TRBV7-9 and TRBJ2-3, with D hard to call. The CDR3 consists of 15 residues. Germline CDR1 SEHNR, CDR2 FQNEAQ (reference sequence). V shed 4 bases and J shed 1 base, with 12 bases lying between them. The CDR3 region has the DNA TGTGCCAGCAGCTCCAGCCGGTTCGGCACAGATACGCAGTATTTT. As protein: CASSSSRFGTDTQYF.

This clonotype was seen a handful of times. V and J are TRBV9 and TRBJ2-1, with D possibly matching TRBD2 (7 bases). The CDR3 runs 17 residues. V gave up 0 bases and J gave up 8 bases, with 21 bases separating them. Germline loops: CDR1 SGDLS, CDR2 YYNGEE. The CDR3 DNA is TGTGCCAGCAGCGTAGCTCCACCGGGACGGGGGGCCGATGAGCAGTTCTTC. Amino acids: CASSVAPPGRGADEQFF.

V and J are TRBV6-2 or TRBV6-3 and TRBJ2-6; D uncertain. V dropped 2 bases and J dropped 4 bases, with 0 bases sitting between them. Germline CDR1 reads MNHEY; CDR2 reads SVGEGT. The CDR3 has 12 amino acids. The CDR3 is CASSYGANVLTF. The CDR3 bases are TGTGCCAGCAGTTACGGGGCCAACGTCCTGACTTTC.

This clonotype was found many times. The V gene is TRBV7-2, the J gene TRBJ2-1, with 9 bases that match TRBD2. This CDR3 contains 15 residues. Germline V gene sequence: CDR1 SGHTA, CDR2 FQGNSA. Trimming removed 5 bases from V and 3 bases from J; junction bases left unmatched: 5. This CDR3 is CASSRAGGHYNEQFF. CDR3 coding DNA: TGTGCCAGCAGCCGAGCGGGAGGCCACTACAATGAGCAGTTCTTC.

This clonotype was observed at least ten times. The CDR3 DNA is TGTGCCAGCAGCTTAGCTTCCAGGACAGGATGGGGCGCAACCGGGAAACTTGAGCAGTTCTTC. Encoded protein: CASSLASRTGWGATGKLEQFF. The chain employs TRBV7-9 and TRBJ2-1, with 7 bases fitting TRBD1. Germline lookup yields CDR1 SEHNR and CDR2 FQNEAQ (reference sequence). Trimming took 0 bases from V and 9 from J; bases not matched to a gene: 26. This CDR3 contains 21 residues. Variable domain in full (rest from reference TRBV7-9 and TRBJ2-1): DTGVSQNPRHKITKRGQNVTFRCDPISEHNRLYWYRQTLGQGPEFLTYFQNEAQLEKSRLLSDRFSAERPKGSFSTLEIQRTEQGDSAMYLCASSLASRTGWGATGKLEQFFGPGTRLTVL.

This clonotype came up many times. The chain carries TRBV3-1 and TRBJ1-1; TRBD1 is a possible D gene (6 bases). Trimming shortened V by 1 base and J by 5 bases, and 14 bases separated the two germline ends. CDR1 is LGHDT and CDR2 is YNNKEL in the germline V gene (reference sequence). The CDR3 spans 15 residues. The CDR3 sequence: CASSQGEGGRTEAFF. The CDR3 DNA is TGTGCCAGCAGCCAAGGAGAGGGGGGGCGGACTGAAGCTTTCTTT.

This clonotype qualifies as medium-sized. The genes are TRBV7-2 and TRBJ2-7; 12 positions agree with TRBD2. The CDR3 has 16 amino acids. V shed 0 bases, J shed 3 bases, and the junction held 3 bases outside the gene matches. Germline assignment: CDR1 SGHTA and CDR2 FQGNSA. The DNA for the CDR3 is TGTGCCAGCAGCTTAGCGACTAGCGGGAGCGTCTACGAGCAGTACTTC. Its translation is CASSLATSGSVYEQYF.

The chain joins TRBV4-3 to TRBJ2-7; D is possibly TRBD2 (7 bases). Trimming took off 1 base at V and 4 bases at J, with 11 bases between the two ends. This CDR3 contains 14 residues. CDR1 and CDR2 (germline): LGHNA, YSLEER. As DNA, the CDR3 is TGCGCCAGCAGCCAAGGGGGAGGGGGGTACGAGCAGTACTTC. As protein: CASSQGGGGYEQYF.

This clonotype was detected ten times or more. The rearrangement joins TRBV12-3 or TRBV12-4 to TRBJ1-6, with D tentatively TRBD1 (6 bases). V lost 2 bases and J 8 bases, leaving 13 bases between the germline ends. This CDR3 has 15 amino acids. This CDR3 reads CASSLLGQSDSPLHF. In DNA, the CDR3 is TGTGCCAGCAGTTTACTTGGACAGTCGGATTCACCCCTCCACTTT.

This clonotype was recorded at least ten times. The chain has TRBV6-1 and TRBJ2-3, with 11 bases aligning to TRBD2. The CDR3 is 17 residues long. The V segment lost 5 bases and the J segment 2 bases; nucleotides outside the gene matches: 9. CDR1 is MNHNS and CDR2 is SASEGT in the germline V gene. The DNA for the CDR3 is TGTGCCAGCAGTATCCCGGGACTAGCGGAGTACACAGATACGCAGTATTTT. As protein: CASSIPGLAEYTDTQYF.

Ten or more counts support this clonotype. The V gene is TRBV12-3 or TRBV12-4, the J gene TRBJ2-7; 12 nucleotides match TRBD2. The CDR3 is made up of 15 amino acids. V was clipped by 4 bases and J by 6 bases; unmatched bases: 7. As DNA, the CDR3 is TGTGCCAGCAGTTCTCGGACTAGCGGGATTCGCGAGCAGTACTTC. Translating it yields CASSSRTSGIREQYF.

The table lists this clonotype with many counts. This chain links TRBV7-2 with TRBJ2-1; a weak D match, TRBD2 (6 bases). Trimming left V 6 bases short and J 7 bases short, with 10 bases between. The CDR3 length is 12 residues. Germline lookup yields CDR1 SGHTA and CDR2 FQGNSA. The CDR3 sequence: CASRGRSNEQFF. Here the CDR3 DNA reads TGTGCCAGCAGGGGGAGGTCGAATGAGCAGTTCTTC.

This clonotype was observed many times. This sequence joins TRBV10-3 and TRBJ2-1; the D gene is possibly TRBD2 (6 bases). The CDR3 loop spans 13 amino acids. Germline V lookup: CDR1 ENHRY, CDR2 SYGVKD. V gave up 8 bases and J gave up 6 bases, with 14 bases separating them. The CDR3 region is CAIGDLSGNEQFF. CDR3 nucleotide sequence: TGTGCCATCGGGGACTTATCGGGCAATGAGCAGTTCTTC.

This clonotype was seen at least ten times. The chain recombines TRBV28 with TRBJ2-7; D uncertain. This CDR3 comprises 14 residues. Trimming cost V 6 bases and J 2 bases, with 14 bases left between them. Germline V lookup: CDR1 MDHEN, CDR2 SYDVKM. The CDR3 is CASSPPEQTYEQYF. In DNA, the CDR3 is TGTGCCAGCAGCCCACCGGAACAGACCTACGAGCAGTACTTC.

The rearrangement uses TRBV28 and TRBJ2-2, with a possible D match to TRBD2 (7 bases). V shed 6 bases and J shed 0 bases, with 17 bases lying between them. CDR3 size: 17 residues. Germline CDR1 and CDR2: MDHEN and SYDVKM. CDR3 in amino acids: CASSPGGYTSNTGELFF. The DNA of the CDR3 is TGTGCCAGCAGCCCGGGGGGCTACACCTCGAACACCGGGGAGCTGTTTTTT.

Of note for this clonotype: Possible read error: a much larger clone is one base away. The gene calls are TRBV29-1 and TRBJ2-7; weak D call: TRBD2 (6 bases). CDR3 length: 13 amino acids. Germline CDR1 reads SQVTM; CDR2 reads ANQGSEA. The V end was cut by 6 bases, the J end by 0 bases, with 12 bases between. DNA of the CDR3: TGCAGCGTGACTAGGACAAACTCCTACGAGCAGTACTTC. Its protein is CSVTRTNSYEQYF.

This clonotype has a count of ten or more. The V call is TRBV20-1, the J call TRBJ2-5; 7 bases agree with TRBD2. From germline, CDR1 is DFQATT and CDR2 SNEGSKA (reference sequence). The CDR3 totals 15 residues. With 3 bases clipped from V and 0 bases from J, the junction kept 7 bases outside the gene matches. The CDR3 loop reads CSASERGWYQETQYF. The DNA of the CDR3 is TGCAGTGCTAGCGAGCGGGGATGGTACCAAGAGACCCAGTACTTC.

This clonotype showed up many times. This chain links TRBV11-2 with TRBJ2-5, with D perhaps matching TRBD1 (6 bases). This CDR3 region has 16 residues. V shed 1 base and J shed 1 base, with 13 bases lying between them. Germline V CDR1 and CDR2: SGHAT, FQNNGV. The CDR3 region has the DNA TGTGCCAGCAGCTTAGGGTGGACAGAGACCCAAGAGACCCAGTACTTC. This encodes CASSLGWTETQETQYF.

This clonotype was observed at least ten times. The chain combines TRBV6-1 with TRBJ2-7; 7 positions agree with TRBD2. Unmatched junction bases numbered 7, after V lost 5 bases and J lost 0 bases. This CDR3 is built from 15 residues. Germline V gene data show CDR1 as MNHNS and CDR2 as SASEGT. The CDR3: CASSRVAGSSYEQYF. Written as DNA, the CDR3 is TGTGCCAGCAGTAGGGTAGCGGGTAGCTCCTACGAGCAGTACTTC.

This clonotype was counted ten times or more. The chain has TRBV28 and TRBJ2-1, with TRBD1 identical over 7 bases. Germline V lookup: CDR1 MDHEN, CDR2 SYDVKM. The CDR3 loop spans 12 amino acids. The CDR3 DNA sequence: TGTGCAGTTAAGGGGGCTATCAATGAGCAGTTCTTC. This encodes CAVKGAINEQFF.

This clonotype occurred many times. DNA for the CDR3: TGTGCCAGCAGTTTAAAAGCGGGAGGTACTCAGAACGAGCAGTACTTC. Translated: CASSLKAGGTQNEQYF. The V gene is TRBV27, the J gene TRBJ2-7; 9 nucleotides line up with TRBD2. Germline CDR1 MNHEY, CDR2 SMNVEV (reference sequence). This CDR3 contains 16 residues. Trimming cost V 2 bases and J 5 bases; bases outside gene matches: 10.

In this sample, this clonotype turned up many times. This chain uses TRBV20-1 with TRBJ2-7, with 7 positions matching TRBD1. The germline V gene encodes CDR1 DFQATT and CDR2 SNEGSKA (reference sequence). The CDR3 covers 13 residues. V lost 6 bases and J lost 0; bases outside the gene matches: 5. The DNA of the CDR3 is TGCAGTGCCGAACAGGGGAGCTCCTACGAGCAGTACTTC. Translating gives CSAEQGSSYEQYF.

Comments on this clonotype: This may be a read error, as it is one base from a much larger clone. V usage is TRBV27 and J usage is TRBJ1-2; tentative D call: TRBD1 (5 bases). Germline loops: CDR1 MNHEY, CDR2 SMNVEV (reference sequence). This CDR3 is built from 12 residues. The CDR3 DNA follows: TGTGCCAGCAGTTTACCGGGGCATGGCTGCACCTTC. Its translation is CASSLPGHGCTF.

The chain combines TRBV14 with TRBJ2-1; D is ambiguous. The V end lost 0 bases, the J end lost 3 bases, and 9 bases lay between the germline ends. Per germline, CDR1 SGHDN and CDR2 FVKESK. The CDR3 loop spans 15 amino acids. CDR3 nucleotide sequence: TGTGCCAGCAGCCAAGATGTCACGGACTACAATGAGCAGTTCTTC. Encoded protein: CASSQDVTDYNEQFF.